These T cell receptor beta chains were read from a single sample in a study of blood T cells in healthy people across ages. From the 5' RACE reads, TCRdb called clonotypes with MiXCR, one entry per CDR3 protein. The repertoire holds about 650,000 distinct CDR3 sequences, with 40% to 65% as singletons. The sequencing input was blood. These receptors were collected from a woman of 80 years or more in good health. CDR3s include the opening cysteine and the closing phenylalanine or tryptophan. D genes are given only for firm matches. Part of the rows lack a size; the others show once, few, many or a class for expanded clones.

j_call clone_size d_call v_call cdr3_nt cdr3_aa
TRBJ2-4 . . TRBV15 TGTGCCACCAGCCCCCGGACAGCTGGCTTCATTCAGTACTTC CATSPRTAGFIQYF
TRBJ2-1 many TRBD2 TRBV10-3 TGTGCCACCGGGACTAGCGGGTACAATGAGCAGTTCTTC CATGTSGYNEQFF
TRBJ2-2 . . TRBV12-3/TRBV12-4 TGTGCCAGCAGACTAGGGGGGGCCGGGGAGCTGTTTTTT CASRLGGAGELFF
TRBJ1-1 few . TRBV20-1 TGCAGTGCTGGGAGCCCCGGGACGGAAGCTTTCTTT CSAGSPGTEAFF
TRBJ1-5 once . TRBV7-2 TGTGCCAGCAGCTTAGGGGTTAAGGGCCAGCCCCAGCATTTT CASSLGVKGQPQHF
TRBJ1-3 . . TRBV11-2 TGTGCCAGCAGCCCAGGCGTCTCTGGAGACACCATATATTTT CASSPGVSGDTIYF
TRBJ2-5 many . TRBV11-2 TGTGCCAGCAGCTTAGTCTCACCTAAAGAGACCCAGTACTTC CASSLVSPKETQYF
TRBJ1-5 many . TRBV4-1 TGCGCCAGCAGCCAAGTCTGGAGCAATCAGCCCCAGCATTTT CASSQVWSNQPQHF
TRBJ2-1 . TRBD1 TRBV4-3 TGCGCCAGCAGCCCCGAAGGGACAGAGGGCAATGAGCAGTTCTTT CASSPEGTEGNEQFF
TRBJ1-5 . TRBD1 TRBV19 TGTGCCAGTAGTATGGGACAGGGGGCAGATCAGCCCCAGCATTTT CASSMGQGADQPQHF
TRBJ2-7 . . TRBV12-3/TRBV12-4 TGTGCCAGCAGTTTACACACTCTCGAGCAGTACTTC CASSLHTLEQYF
TRBJ1-5 . . TRBV5-1 TGCGCCAGCAGCTTGGAAGGGGCTCGGCCCCAGCATTTT CASSLEGARPQHF
TRBJ2-2 . . TRBV18 TGTGCCAGCTCACCACCGGGGTCGAGGACCGGGGAGCTGTTTTTT CASSPPGSRTGELFF
TRBJ2-7 once TRBD2 TRBV7-9 TGTGCCAGCACCCCTAGCGGGAGTTTATACGAGCAGTACTTC CASTPSGSLYEQYF
TRBJ1-4 few . TRBV27 TGTGCCAGCAGTCCGGAGGGGGGAGATAGTGAAAAACTGTTTTTT CASSPEGGDSEKLFF
TRBJ2-5 . . TRBV25-1 TGTGCCAGTCGGTCAGGGCATACGGAGACCCAGTACTTC CASRSGHTETQYF